Included here is one TCR beta chain sequence, with context. What it binds is unknown. This sample stems from a study of blood T cells in healthy people across ages. Study outcomes and limitations: Measured against age, TCR beta diversity per million T cells decreased in a roughly linear manner.

The CDR3 totals 14 residues. Germline CDR1 and CDR2: ENHRY and SYGVKD. V shed 3 bases and J 12 bases; nucleotides not matched to a gene: 14. Total RNA, at least 5 micrograms per sample, was extracted from PBMCs. PCR was performed a second time for roughly 7 to 11 cycles using a sample-barcoded 5' primer and a J-beta primer mix. TCRdb processed the 5' RACE reads anew with MiXCR; each CDR3 protein has one entry. Of more than 650,000 distinct CDR3 sequences in the sample, 20% to 25% were seen once. Material for sequencing was blood. The sequence was obtained from a man in his sixties or seventies in good health. V usage is TRBV10-3 and J usage is TRBJ2-7; 7 positions match TRBD1. The CDR3 loop is CAISDSGLGQPPYF. The CDR3 nucleotides are TGTGCCATCAGTGATTCGGGGCTGGGACAGCCGCCGTACTTC.